The 30 T cell receptor beta chains in this list originate from one sample, sequenced in a study of shared clonotypes between healthy human individuals. Sequencing was performed with immunoSEQ multiplex PCR; in TCRdb, only in-frame clones are kept and a portion is missing. Of around 750,000 clones listed, about 74% are singletons. The specimen was memory CD4+ T cells sorted from blood. Subset denoted: CD45RA-negative fraction. Source of these receptors: a woman aged 25 to 39 in good health.

This clone appeared a single time. In DNA, the CDR3 is TGTGCCAGCAGTTTATTCGGTAGCGTGTACGAGCAGTACTTC. Protein product: CASSLFGSVYEQYF. This chain connects TRBV28 to TRBJ2-7; a weak D match, TRBD2 (5 bases). CDR1 MDHEN and CDR2 SYDVKM come from the germline V gene. Trimming removed 1 base at V and 4 bases at J, with 11 bases between. CDR3 length: 14 residues.

This chain uses TRBV6-5 with TRBJ1-2; 8 bases map to TRBD1. Germline lookup yields CDR1 MNHEY and CDR2 SVGAGI. Germline trimming cut 4 bases from V and 0 bases from J; bases unmatched to any gene: 4. The CDR3 is 15 residues long. CDR3 bases: TGTGCCAGCAGTTTCCGGACAGGGTCTAACTATGGCTACACCTTC. Protein product: CASSFRTGSNYGYTF.

The chain has TRBV10-3 and TRBJ2-5; 11 bases match TRBD2. Germline V gene lookup returns CDR1 ENHRY and CDR2 SYGVKD. The CDR3 has 21 residues. Germline trimming cut 1 base from V and 2 bases from J; bases unmatched to any gene: 18. The CDR3 loop reads CAISEFLLGSGRARLQETQYF. CDR3 in DNA: TGTGCCATCAGTGAGTTCCTCCTTGGTAGCGGGAGGGCCCGGTTACAAGAGACCCAGTACTTC.

The chain employs TRBV29-1 and TRBJ1-1; no reliable D call. The CDR3 totals 13 residues. Germline values: CDR1 SQVTM, CDR2 ANQGSEA. This CDR3 reads CITLDRTSGEAFF. The CDR3 nucleotides read TGCATCACTCTAGATAGAACTAGCGGTGAAGCTTTCTTT.

The chain recombines TRBV11-2 with TRBJ2-4; weak D call: TRBD1 (5 bases). Germline CDR1 and CDR2: SGHAT and FQNNGV. This CDR3 comprises 13 residues. V was clipped by 6 bases and J by 1 base, with 7 bases between them. This CDR3 reads CASRAGAKNIQYF. The CDR3 coding sequence is TGTGCCAGCAGAGCAGGGGCCAAAAACATTCAGTACTTC.

The table lists this clone with a count of one. Additional DNA sequences in this sample encode the identical CDR3. The chain is built from TRBV5-1 and TRBJ2-5; TRBD1 matches at 7 bases. Unmatched junction bases numbered 3, after V lost 2 bases and J lost 2 bases. Germline-derived CDR1 and CDR2 are SGHRS and YFSETQ. The CDR3 extends over 14 amino acids. This CDR3 reads CASSLSGGQETQYF. CDR3 in DNA: TGCGCCAGCAGCTTATCAGGGGGTCAAGAGACCCAGTACTTC. Filled out from reference TRBV5-1 and TRBJ2-5, the complete variable domain reads KAGVTQTPRYLIKTRGQQVTLSCSPISGHRSVSWYQQTPGQGLQFLFEYFSETQRNKGNFPGRFSGRQFSNSRSEMNVSTLELGDSALYLCASSLSGGQETQYFGPGTRLLVL.

Comment on this clone: At the DNA level, this CDR3 is encoded by other sequences in the same sample as well. The chain couples TRBV27 to TRBJ1-1; D call uncertain. The CDR3 covers 13 residues. The V gene lost 3 bases and the J gene lost 3 bases, with 8 bases spanning the gap. In germline, CDR1 is MNHEY, CDR2 SMNVEV (reference sequence). CDR3: CASSFGGYTEAFF. Here the CDR3 DNA reads TGTGCCAGCAGTTTCGGCGGGTACACTGAAGCTTTCTTT.

The V gene is TRBV6-1, the J gene TRBJ2-7; 9 positions match TRBD1. Germline CDR1 and CDR2: MNHNS and SASEGT. The CDR3 sequence is 15 residues long. J lost 5 bases, V lost 5 bases, and 10 bases had no gene match. CDR3 protein: CASSRPGQGFNEQYF. The CDR3, as DNA: TGTGCCAGCAGTCGTCCGGGACAGGGATTCAACGAGCAGTACTTC.

The chain employs TRBV18 and TRBJ2-2; 13 positions agree with TRBD2. The CDR3 has 18 amino acids. Germline CDR1 KGHSH, CDR2 LQKENI. J lost 0 bases, V lost 3 bases, and 4 bases had no gene match. The CDR3 sequence is CASSPTSGRASNTGELFF. In nucleotides, the CDR3 is TGTGCCAGCTCACCCACTAGCGGGAGGGCCTCGAACACCGGGGAGCTGTTTTTT.

The V and J genes are TRBV27 and TRBJ2-7; 7 bases fit TRBD1. Looked up from germline, CDR1 is MNHEY and CDR2 is SMNVEV (reference sequence). V dropped 8 bases and J dropped 2; count of bases not matched to a gene: 6. This CDR3 is built from 13 residues. This CDR3 is CASARGGAYEQYF. CDR3 DNA: TGTGCCAGCGCCCGAGGGGGCGCCTACGAGCAGTACTTC.

The V gene is TRBV5-1, the J gene TRBJ2-5; 9 bases fit TRBD2. V gave up 5 bases and J gave up 5 bases; unmatched junction bases: 7. Germline V gene data show CDR1 as SGHRS and CDR2 as YFSETQ. The CDR3 is 14 residues long. The CDR3 region is CASSRGAGGETQYF. The CDR3 DNA reads as TGCGCCAGCAGTAGAGGGGCGGGAGGGGAGACCCAGTACTTC.

CDR3 in DNA: TGTGCCAGCAGTTCTGCTAGCGGGAGGTCAGACGAGCAGTACTTC. This codes for CASSSASGRSDEQYF. This rearrangement joins TRBV6-5 to TRBJ2-7; 11 bases are shared with TRBD2. From germline, CDR1 is MNHEY and CDR2 SVGAGI. The trim removed 4 bases at V and 5 bases at J, leaving 7 bases unmatched. The length of the CDR3 is 15 residues.

V usage is TRBV6-1 and J usage is TRBJ1-5, with a tentative D call TRBD1 (6 bases). The V and J ends lost 5 bases and 1 base respectively, with 6 bases between them. CDR1 is MNHNS and CDR2 is SASEGT in the germline V gene. The CDR3 length is 13 residues. The CDR3 loop is CASSQGSNQPQHF. The CDR3 DNA is TGTGCCAGCAGTCAGGGGAGCAATCAGCCCCAGCATTTT.

V usage is TRBV29-1 and J usage is TRBJ2-2; D may be TRBD2 (7 bases). V lost 5 bases and J lost 0, with 10 bases in between. The CDR3 sequence is 14 residues long. Per germline, CDR1 SQVTM and CDR2 ANQGSEA. CDR3 amino acids: CSVRGAANTGELFF. DNA of the CDR3: TGCAGCGTTCGGGGGGCCGCGAACACCGGGGAGCTGTTTTTT.

This clone came up a few times. The V gene is TRBV7-6, the J gene TRBJ2-5; the D gene is possibly TRBD1 (5 bases). CDR1 is SGHVS and CDR2 is FNYEAQ in the germline V gene. The CDR3 has 12 amino acids. V was clipped by 6 bases and J by 5 bases, with 10 bases between them. CDR3 coding DNA: TGTGCCAGCAGTCGACAGCTTGAGACCCAGTACTTC. Protein sequence: CASSRQLETQYF.

The genes are TRBV7-8 and TRBJ2-3; TRBD2 agrees at 7 bases. CDR1 and CDR2 (germline): SGHVS, FQNEAQ. The ends lost 4 bases at V and 2 bases at J; junction bases unmatched: 12. CDR3 size: 17 residues. CDR3 bases: TGTGCCAGCAGCTCAACCCTAGCGGCACAAATCACAGATACGCAGTATTTT. It encodes CASSSTLAAQITDTQYF.

Worth noting for this clone: Other nucleotide sequences from this sample produce the same CDR3. The chain links TRBV5-1 to TRBJ2-7; 10 bases fit TRBD2. V dropped 1 base and J dropped 3; count of bases not matched to a gene: 4. The CDR3 has 15 amino acids. From germline, CDR1 is SGHRS and CDR2 YFSETQ. CDR3 protein: CASSLRLAGDYEQYF. CDR3 in DNA: TGCGCCAGCAGCTTGCGGCTAGCGGGAGACTACGAGCAGTACTTC.

This CDR3 reads CASSSWTVSYGYTF. CDR3 in DNA: TGTGCCAGCAGCTCGTGGACAGTTTCCTATGGCTACACCTTC. The gene calls are TRBV7-9 and TRBJ1-2; the D gene is possibly TRBD1 (6 bases). The germline V gene has CDR1 SEHNR and CDR2 FQNEAQ (reference sequence). The CDR3 is 14 residues long. V lost 4 bases and J lost 4, with 13 bases in between.

The chain is built from TRBV19 and TRBJ2-2; D gene uncertain. There are 16 residues in the CDR3. CDR1 is LNHDA and CDR2 is SQIVND in the germline V gene (reference sequence). Trimming stripped 0 bases from V and 0 bases from J, with 8 bases between. In DNA form, the CDR3 reads TGTGCCAGTAGTATAGAGGCCACGACGAACACCGGGGAGCTGTTTTTT. This translates into CASSIEATTNTGELFF.

The V and J genes are TRBV30 and TRBJ2-2; maybe TRBD1 (6 bases). CDR3 size: 15 residues. Deletions cut 8 bases from V and 5 bases from J, with 21 bases between. CDR1 is GTSNPN and CDR2 is SVGIG in the germline V gene (reference sequence). DNA for the CDR3: TGTGCCCAATCGACAGGTAGTATTGGTACCGGGGAGCTGTTTTTT. Its translation: CAQSTGSIGTGELFF. The variable domain in full, with the rest retrieved from reference TRBV30 and TRBJ2-2, is SQTIHQWPATLVQPVGSPLSLECTVEGTSNPNLYWYRQAAGRGLQLLFYSVGIGQISSEVPQNLSASRPQDRQFILSSKKLLLSDSGFYLCAQSTGSIGTGELFFGEGSRLTVL.

As concerns this clone: A single base is all that separates this from a far larger clone, so a read error is likely. The sample has other DNA sequences that encode this CDR3 too. The genes are TRBV6-1 and TRBJ2-3; the D gene is possibly TRBD1 (5 bases). This CDR3 is 17 amino acids long. Deletions cut 3 bases from V and 1 base from J, with 17 bases between. Germline-derived CDR1 and CDR2 are MNHNS and SASEGT. This chain's CDR3 is CASSDGQGILGTDTQYF. The CDR3 nucleotides read TGTGCCAGCAGTGATGGACAAGGGATACTCGGCACAGATACGCAGTATTTT.

The chain employs TRBV7-2 and TRBJ1-1; D not certain. The CDR3 has 15 amino acids. With 5 bases removed from V and 1 base from J, the gap between germline ends came to 14 bases. Germline V CDR1 and CDR2: SGHTA, FQGNSA. CDR3 loop: CASSPRALGNTEAFF. Here the CDR3 DNA reads TGTGCCAGCAGCCCCCGGGCCTTAGGGAACACTGAAGCTTTCTTT.

V usage is TRBV2 and J usage is TRBJ1-1; D gene ambiguous. The CDR3 covers 14 residues. Between the trimmed V and J ends, which lost 8 bases and 5 bases, there was a span of 18 bases. Germline V gene sequence: CDR1 SNHLY, CDR2 FYNNEI. The CDR3 reads CASQSGGRSTEAFF. The CDR3 DNA follows: TGTGCCAGCCAGAGCGGAGGGAGGTCTACTGAAGCTTTCTTT.

CDR3 protein: CASRARDPSDTQYF. The CDR3 DNA reads TGTGCCAGTAGGGCCCGGGACCCATCAGATACGCAGTATTTT. V gene TRBV19 combines with J gene TRBJ2-3, with D perhaps TRBD1 or TRBD2 (5 bases each). This CDR3 is 14 amino acids long. V lost 6 bases and J lost 4, with 14 bases in between. CDR1 is LNHDA and CDR2 is SQIVND in the germline V gene (reference sequence). The variable domain in full, with the rest retrieved from reference TRBV19 and TRBJ2-3, is DGGITQSPKYLFRKEGQNVTLSCEQNLNHDAMYWYRQDPGQGLRLIYYSQIVNDFQKGDIAEGYSVSREKKESFPLTVTSAQKNPTAFYLCASRARDPSDTQYFGPGTRLTVL.

V usage is TRBV28 and J usage is TRBJ2-2; D might be TRBD2 (5 bases). The CDR3 spans 13 residues. The germline V gene has CDR1 MDHEN and CDR2 SYDVKM. The V gene lost 3 bases and the J gene lost 8 bases, with 10 bases spanning the gap. CDR3 in DNA: TGTGCCAGCAGTTTGGGCGGGCGGGGGGAGCTGTTTTTT. Its translation: CASSLGGRGELFF.

This rearrangement joins TRBV30 to TRBJ2-3; D gene unclear. The V gene's germline CDR1 is GTSNPN and CDR2 SVGIG (reference sequence). The length of the CDR3 is 12 residues. V dropped 4 bases and J dropped 5 bases, with 10 bases sitting between them. In DNA form, the CDR3 reads TGTGCCTGGAAATCGGGTGGAGATACGCAGTATTTT. This codes for CAWKSGGDTQYF.

This clone was picked up many times. V is TRBV28 and J is TRBJ1-3; D is unresolved. The length of the CDR3 is 15 residues. Between the trimmed V and J ends, which lost 4 bases and 2 bases, there was a span of 12 bases. Germline values: CDR1 MDHEN, CDR2 SYDVKM. CDR3 bases: TGTGCCAGCAGTTGGCAACATACAGCTGGAAACACCATATATTTT. This gives the protein CASSWQHTAGNTIYF.

This clone was found once. The chain is built from TRBV19 and TRBJ2-1; D not certain. V was shortened by 3 bases and J by 7 bases, with 7 bases between the two germline ends. Germline assignment: CDR1 LNHDA and CDR2 SQIVND (reference sequence). This CDR3 has 12 amino acids. CDR3 protein: CASSMGRNEQFF. As DNA, the CDR3 is TGTGCCAGTAGTATGGGAAGAAATGAGCAGTTCTTC. Using reference TRBV19 and TRBJ2-1 for the parts outside the CDR3, the full variable domain is DGGITQSPKYLFRKEGQNVTLSCEQNLNHDAMYWYRQDPGQGLRLIYYSQIVNDFQKGDIAEGYSVSREKKESFPLTVTSAQKNPTAFYLCASSMGRNEQFFGPGTRLTVL.

About this clone: Other DNA variants within this sample encode the same CDR3. V gene TRBV6-1 combines with J gene TRBJ1-5; D is unclear. Trimming stripped 1 base from V and 2 bases from J, with 9 bases between. The germline V gene encodes CDR1 MNHNS and CDR2 SASEGT. The CDR3 has 15 residues. As DNA, the CDR3 is TGTGCCAGCAGTGAAGGGGCCGGGGGCAATCAGCCCCAGCATTTT. Protein sequence: CASSEGAGGNQPQHF.

Only a few counts were recorded for this clone. The chain's CDR3 is CAISESTGTYGYTF. In DNA form, the CDR3 reads TGTGCCATCAGTGAGTCGACAGGGACCTATGGCTACACCTTC. The chain is built from TRBV10-3 and TRBJ1-2, with 7 bases identical to TRBD1. Germline CDR1 reads ENHRY; CDR2 reads SYGVKD. The trim removed 0 bases at V and 4 bases at J, leaving 2 bases unmatched. The CDR3 totals 14 residues.